Listed here are 8 T cell receptor beta chains from one sample, sequenced in a study of cytomegalovirus exposure and HLA in healthy donors. Both 60 Vbeta primers and 13 Jbeta primers went into the PCR. Profiled with immunoSEQ multiplex PCR; TCRdb holds only in-frame clones, not every one. The data contain some 190,000 clones, about four fifths of them singletons. Source material: PBMCs. Source of these receptors: a woman in her forties or fifties in good health and CMV-seronegative.

The rearrangement links TRBV6-1 to TRBJ1-1; D possibly corresponds to TRBD1 (5 bases). V dropped 1 base and J dropped 10 bases, with 28 bases sitting between them. Germline V gene data show CDR1 as MNHNS and CDR2 as SASEGT. The CDR3 loop spans 18 amino acids. DNA for the CDR3: TGTGCCAGCAGTGAAGTCGCGGCAGGGACTGGTTTTTTTTTGGCAGCTTTCTTT. This gives the protein CASSEVAAGTGFFLAAFF.

The chain is built from TRBV7-8 and TRBJ2-5, with 8 bases aligning to TRBD1. This CDR3 region has 16 residues. V lost 3 bases, J lost 2 bases, and 8 bases stayed unmatched. Germline CDR1 is SGHVS and CDR2 is FQNEAQ. The CDR3 is CASSFLAGQGQETQYF. DNA for the CDR3: TGTGCCAGCAGCTTTTTAGCAGGACAGGGTCAAGAGACCCAGTACTTC.

A single count supports this clone. V usage is TRBV28 and J usage is TRBJ1-1; no reliable D call. Germline-derived CDR1 and CDR2 are MDHEN and SYDVKM. CDR3 length: 11 residues. V was pared by 4 bases and J by 11 bases, with 11 bases between. CDR3 loop: CASSYAGMAFF. The CDR3, as DNA: TGTGCCAGCAGTTATGCAGGTATGGCTTTCTTT.

The chain links TRBV28 to TRBJ2-5, with 10 bases aligning to TRBD2. Germline-derived CDR1 and CDR2 are MDHEN and SYDVKM. The junction had 10 bases not matched to a gene; V was cut back by 8 bases and J by 4 bases. The CDR3 loop spans 15 amino acids. The CDR3 loop reads CASGSSGSGAETQYF. In DNA form, the CDR3 reads TGTGCCAGCGGATCTAGCGGGAGTGGGGCAGAGACCCAGTACTTC.

The chain employs TRBV5-6 and TRBJ1-2, with unresolved D. Trimming stripped 3 bases from V and 0 bases from J, with 12 bases between. Per germline, CDR1 SGHDT and CDR2 YYEEEE. The CDR3 runs to 15 residues. The CDR3 protein is CASSSPDTANYGYTF. The CDR3 region has the DNA TGTGCCAGCAGCTCCCCCGACACCGCTAACTATGGCTACACCTTC.

DNA of the CDR3: TGTGCCAGCAGTCCGGGGGGGGGTGATCAGCCCCAGCATTTT. This encodes CASSPGGGDQPQHF. The rearrangement joins TRBV27 to TRBJ1-5; TRBD1 is a possible D gene (5 bases). CDR1 and CDR2 from the germline V gene are MNHEY and SMNVEV (reference sequence). The CDR3 is 14 residues long. V was trimmed by 5 bases and J by 5 bases, leaving 13 bases between them.

The chain is built from TRBV28 and TRBJ2-7; 7 bases line up with TRBD1. This CDR3 spans 13 amino acids. After removal of 0 bases from V and 12 bases from J, the junction contained 8 bases not matched to a gene. The germline V gene has CDR1 MDHEN and CDR2 SYDVKM. The CDR3 loop reads CASSLWVGGSRYF. The CDR3 DNA follows: TGTGCCAGCAGTTTATGGGTAGGGGGCTCTCGGTACTTC.

The chain is built from TRBV18 and TRBJ1-5; D is ambiguous. Trimming took off 1 base at V and 1 base at J, with 14 bases between the two ends. The V gene's germline CDR1 is KGHSH and CDR2 LQKENI. The CDR3 consists of 17 residues. The CDR3: CASSPRTPIGSNQPQHF. The CDR3 DNA reads as TGTGCCAGCTCACCACGTACACCAATCGGGAGCAATCAGCCCCAGCATTTT.